The entry that follows covers one T cell receptor (beta chain) sequence. Germline V gene lookup returns CDR1 SGHTA and CDR2 FQGNSA. This CDR3 region has 15 residues. V shed 4 bases, J shed 8 bases, and the junction held 8 bases outside the gene matches. Assay used: immunoSEQ multiplex PCR; TCRdb lists only in-frame clones, some missing. The sample contains around 100,000 clones, around 90% of which appear only once. The source of the sample is a study of control samples from healthy donors and cancer patients. The sequence was obtained from a human donor in good health. The donor label of this sample is uncertain. The sequenced sample consisted of blood. This sequence joins TRBV7-2 and TRBJ1-6, with TRBD1 identical over 7 bases. CDR3 region: CASSSRGQGDSPLHF. The CDR3 nucleotides are TGTGCCAGCAGCTCTAGGGGGCAGGGGGATTCACCCCTCCACTTT.